This passage covers 3 T cell receptor beta chains from one sample sequenced in a study of blood T cell repertoires in COVID-19. Assay: immunoSEQ multiplex PCR; the TCRdb copy retains only in-frame clones and omits some. The sample lists around 300,000 clones; over 75% were seen once. The specimen sequenced was PBMCs or T cells enriched from blood (not recorded which). These receptors were collected from a young woman who had recovered from COVID-19.

V gene TRBV28 combines with J gene TRBJ2-3, with TRBD2 identical over 13 bases. This CDR3 has 18 residues. V was clipped by 5 bases and J by 0 bases; unmatched bases: 8. CDR1 MDHEN and CDR2 SYDVKM come from the germline V gene. The CDR3 DNA follows: TGTGCCAGCAGTCTCGGACTAGCGGGGGCCTCTAGCACAGATACGCAGTATTTT. It codes for CASSLGLAGASSTDTQYF.

J is TRBJ1-6 and V is TRBV28; D call uncertain. Trimming stripped 5 bases from V and 4 bases from J, with 15 bases between. There are 16 residues in the CDR3. CDR1 and CDR2 (germline): MDHEN, SYDVKM. The chain's CDR3 is CASSPWGATYNSPLHF. The CDR3 region has the DNA TGTGCCAGCAGTCCCTGGGGAGCTACTTATAATTCACCCCTCCACTTT. Full variable domain (remainder filled in from reference TRBV28 and TRBJ1-6): DVKVTQSSRYLVKRTGEKVFLECVQDMDHENMFWYRQDPGLGLRLIYFSYDVKMKEKGDIPEGYSVSREKKERFSLILESASTNQTSMYLCASSPWGATYNSPLHFGNGTRLTVT.

The J gene is TRBJ1-4, the V gene TRBV28; 10 nucleotides align to TRBD1. Germline CDR1 reads MDHEN; CDR2 reads SYDVKM. The CDR3 has 14 amino acids. The J segment lost 7 bases and the V segment lost 6 bases, leaving 5 bases of the junction unmatched. CDR3 amino acids: CASRTGTGVEKLFF. The CDR3 DNA reads as TGTGCCAGCAGGACCGGGACAGGGGTTGAAAAACTGTTTTTT.